The sequence of this T cell receptor (beta chain) was determined in a study of blood T cell repertoires in COVID-19. Adults between roughly 18 and 95 years of age took part from under 25 US areas. The CDR3 consists of 16 residues. The V end was cut by 0 bases, the J end by 0 bases, with 9 bases between. Germline CDR1 and CDR2: KGHSH and LQKENI. The data were produced by immunoSEQ multiplex PCR, yet TCRdb's version contains in-frame clones alone and is incomplete. Of about 400,000 clones listed, over 75% were seen once; the top ten hold roughly 2%. This TCR came from a woman between 40 and 50 years old with acute COVID-19. The chain joins TRBV18 to TRBJ1-3, with no clear D. The specimen sequenced was PBMCs or T cells enriched from blood (not recorded which). CDR3 in amino acids: CASSPPPTSSGNTIYF. The CDR3 DNA reads TGTGCCAGCTCACCACCGCCAACTTCCTCTGGAAACACCATATATTTT.